The TCR beta chain under discussion was sequenced for a study of shared clonotypes between healthy human individuals. The count of this clone is one. What it binds is unknown. The sample carries other DNA sequences with the same CDR3. Data came from immunoSEQ multiplex PCR; TCRdb stores just in-frame clones and leaves some out. The sample contains 900,000 to 1,200,000 clones, about four fifths of which appear only once. A split of CD4+ cells into CD45RA+ naive and CD45RA-negative memory subsets was performed. Study-level results: Clonotypes that were shared across a handful of donors made up approximately 5% of naive CD4 clonotypes.

The sequence came from a man between 18 and 29 years old in good health. Some clones in this sample may be carry-over from other donors' samples. Sequencing was performed on memory CD4+ T cells from PBMCs. Noted subset: CD45RA-negative fraction.

CDR3 loop: CASSVGTSYEQYF. CDR3 nucleotides: TGTGCCAGCAGCGTAGGCACATCCTACGAGCAGTACTTC. This rearrangement joins TRBV9 to TRBJ2-7; D uncertain. CDR1 and CDR2 from the germline V gene are SGDLS and YYNGEE. This CDR3 is 13 amino acids long. Trimming pared 0 bases from V and 1 base from J, leaving 5 bases between.